The following is a T cell receptor beta chain sequence with its context. Between the trimmed V and J ends, which lost 4 bases and 3 bases, there was a span of 4 bases. The CDR3 loop spans 11 amino acids. Germline V CDR1 and CDR2: MNHEY, SVGEGT. Sequencing was performed with immunoSEQ multiplex PCR; in TCRdb, only in-frame clones are kept and a portion is missing. The sample records around 140,000 clones, over 75% being singletons. This record belongs to a study of blood T cell repertoires in COVID-19. The J gene is TRBJ2-7, the V gene TRBV6-2 or TRBV6-3, with no clear D. Sequencing was carried out using peripheral blood. The receptor's source is a man younger than 30 with COVID-19, enrolled during active disease. The CDR3 sequence is CASSWLYEQYF. The CDR3 DNA sequence: TGTGCCAGCAGTTGGCTCTACGAGCAGTACTTC.